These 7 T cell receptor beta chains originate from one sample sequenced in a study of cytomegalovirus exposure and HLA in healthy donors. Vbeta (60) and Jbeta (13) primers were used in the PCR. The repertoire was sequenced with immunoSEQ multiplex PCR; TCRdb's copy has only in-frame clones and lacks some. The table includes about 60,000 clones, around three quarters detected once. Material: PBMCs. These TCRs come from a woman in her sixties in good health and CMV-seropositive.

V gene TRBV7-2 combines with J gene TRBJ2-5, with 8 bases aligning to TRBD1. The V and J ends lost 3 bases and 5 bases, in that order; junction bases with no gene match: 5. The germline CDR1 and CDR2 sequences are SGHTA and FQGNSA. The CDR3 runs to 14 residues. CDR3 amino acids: CASSFQGAGETQYF. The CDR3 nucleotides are TGTGCCAGCAGCTTCCAGGGGGCCGGGGAGACCCAGTACTTC.

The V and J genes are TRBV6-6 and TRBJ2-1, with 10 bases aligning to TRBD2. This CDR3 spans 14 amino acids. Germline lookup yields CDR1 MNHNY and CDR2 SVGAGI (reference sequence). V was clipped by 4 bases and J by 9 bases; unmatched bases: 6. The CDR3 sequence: CASSLPGTSAEQFF. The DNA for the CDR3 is TGTGCCAGCAGTTTGCCCGGGACTAGCGCTGAGCAGTTCTTC.

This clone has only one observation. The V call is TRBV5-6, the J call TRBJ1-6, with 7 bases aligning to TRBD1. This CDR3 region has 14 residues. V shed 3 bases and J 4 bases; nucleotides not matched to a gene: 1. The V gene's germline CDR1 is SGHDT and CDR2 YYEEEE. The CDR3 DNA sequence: TGTGCCAGCAGCTCGGGACAGTATAATTCACCCCTCCACTTT. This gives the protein CASSSGQYNSPLHF. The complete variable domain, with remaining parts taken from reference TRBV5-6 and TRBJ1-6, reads DAGVTQSPTHLIKTRGQQVTLRCSPKSGHDTVSWYQQALGQGPQFIFQYYEEEERQRGNFPDRFSGHQFPNYSSELNVNALLLGDSALYLCASSSGQYNSPLHFGNGTRLTVT.

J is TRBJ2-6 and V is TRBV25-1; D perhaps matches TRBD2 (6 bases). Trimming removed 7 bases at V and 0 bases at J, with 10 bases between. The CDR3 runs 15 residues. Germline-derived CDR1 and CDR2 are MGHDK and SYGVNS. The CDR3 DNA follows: TGTGCCAGCACAGCGGGCTTCTCTGGGGCCAACGTCCTGACTTTC. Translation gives CASTAGFSGANVLTF. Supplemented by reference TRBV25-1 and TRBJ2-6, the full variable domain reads EADIYQTPRYLVIGTGKKITLECSQTMGHDKMYWYQQDPGMELHLIHYSYGVNSTEKGDLSSESTVSRIRTEHFPLTLESARPSHTSQYLCASTAGFSGANVLTFGAGSRLTVL.

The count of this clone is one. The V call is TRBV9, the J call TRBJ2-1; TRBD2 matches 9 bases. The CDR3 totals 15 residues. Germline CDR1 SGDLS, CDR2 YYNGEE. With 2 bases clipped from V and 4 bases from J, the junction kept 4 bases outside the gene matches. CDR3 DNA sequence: TGTGCCAGCAGCGTTCCTAGCGGGGATTACAATGAGCAGTTCTTC. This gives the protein CASSVPSGDYNEQFF.

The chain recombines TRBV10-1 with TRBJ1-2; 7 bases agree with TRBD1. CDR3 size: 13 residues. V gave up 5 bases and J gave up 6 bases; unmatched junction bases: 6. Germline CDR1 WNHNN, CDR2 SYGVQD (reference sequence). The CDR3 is CASSPDRFNGYTF. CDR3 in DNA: TGCGCCAGCAGTCCGGACAGGTTCAATGGCTACACCTTC.

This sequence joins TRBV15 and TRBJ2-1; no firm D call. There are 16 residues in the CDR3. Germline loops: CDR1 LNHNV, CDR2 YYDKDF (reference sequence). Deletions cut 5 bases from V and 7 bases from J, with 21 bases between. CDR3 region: CATSGTGSRVRNEQFF. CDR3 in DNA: TGTGCCACCAGCGGCACCGGGTCTCGGGTTAGGAATGAGCAGTTCTTC.